What follows are 24 T cell receptor beta chains derived from one specimen sequenced in a study of technical replicates of blood from a handful of donors. TCRdb keeps only in-frame clones here, not all; method: immunoSEQ multiplex PCR. The repertoire holds tens of thousands of clones, with roughly 92% as singletons. The sample was T cells isolated from PBMCs. The receptors originated from a human donor in good health.

The rearrangement joins TRBV28 to TRBJ2-7; TRBD1 agrees at 7 bases. J gave up 4 bases and V 10 bases, and 10 bases lay outside the gene matches. Germline assignment: CDR1 MDHEN and CDR2 SYDVKM. The CDR3 contains 13 residues. CDR3 sequence: CATLVTGEYEQYF. In DNA, the CDR3 is TGTGCCACCCTAGTTACAGGGGAGTACGAGCAGTACTTC.

The chain combines TRBV6-5 with TRBJ2-7, with D tentatively TRBD2 (7 bases). Germline CDR1 reads MNHEY; CDR2 reads SVGAGI. V gave up 4 bases and J gave up 2 bases, with 18 bases separating them. CDR3 length equals 16 residues. CDR3 residues: CASSWGGSYTPYEQYF. For the CDR3, the DNA is TGTGCCAGCAGTTGGGGGGGCAGCTACACCCCCTACGAGCAGTACTTC.

The chain has TRBV9 and TRBJ2-5, with D perhaps TRBD2 (6 bases). Germline V gene sequence: CDR1 SGDLS, CDR2 YYNGEE. The V end was cut by 7 bases, the J end by 1 base, with 11 bases between. The CDR3 is 13 residues long. For the CDR3, the DNA is TGTGCCAGCGCTGGGACTCGCCAAGAGACCCAGTACTTC. Protein product: CASAGTRQETQYF. Drawing the rest from reference TRBV9 and TRBJ2-5, the complete variable domain is DSGVTQTPKHLITATGQRVTLRCSPRSGDLSVYWYQQSLDQGLQFLIQYYNGEERAKGNILERFSAQQFPDLHSELNLSSLELGDSALYFCASAGTRQETQYFGPGTRLLVL.

The J gene is TRBJ1-5, the V gene TRBV4-1; 9 positions match TRBD1. Germline CDR1 MGHRA, CDR2 YSYEKL. V was pared by 1 base and J by 7 bases, with 2 bases of the junction left unmatched. This CDR3 is 14 amino acids long. The DNA of the CDR3 is TGCGCCAGCAGCCAAGTGACAGGGGGACAGCCCCAGCATTTT. This gives the protein CASSQVTGGQPQHF.

The V gene is TRBV6-1, the J gene TRBJ1-5; D might be TRBD1 (6 bases). This CDR3 is built from 13 residues. The germline V and J ends were trimmed by 8 bases and 7 bases, with 15 bases remaining between them. Germline CDR1 and CDR2: MNHNS and SASEGT. Here the CDR3 reads CASQVTGGQPQHF. Written as DNA, the CDR3 is TGTGCCAGCCAGGTGACAGGAGGACAGCCCCAGCATTTT.

In nucleotides, the CDR3 is TGTGCCAGCAGCTTAGGGGCAGATGAAAAACTGTTTTTT. As protein: CASSLGADEKLFF. V gene TRBV7-9 combines with J gene TRBJ1-4; D is undetermined. V was cut by 1 base and J by 6 bases, with 6 bases left in between. The CDR3 has 13 amino acids. Per the germline V gene, CDR1 is SEHNR and CDR2 is FQNEAQ (reference sequence). Looking up the rest from reference TRBV7-9 and TRBJ1-4 gives the full variable domain: DTGVSQNPRHKITKRGQNVTFRCDPISEHNRLYWYRQTLGQGPEFLTYFQNEAQLEKSRLLSDRFSAERPKGSFSTLEIQRTEQGDSAMYLCASSLGADEKLFFGSGTQLSVL.

V usage is TRBV7-3 and J usage is TRBJ2-2, with a possible D match to TRBD2 (5 bases). The germline V and J ends were trimmed by 1 base and 4 bases, with 13 bases remaining between them. There are 16 residues in the CDR3. CDR1 is SGHTA and CDR2 is FQGTGA in the germline V gene. The CDR3: CASSLRGFAGTGELFF. The CDR3 bases are TGTGCCAGCAGCTTAAGAGGGTTCGCTGGCACCGGGGAGCTGTTTTTT.

The V and J genes are TRBV19 and TRBJ2-6, with 9 bases identical to TRBD1. CDR1 and CDR2 (germline): LNHDA, SQIVND (reference sequence). The V segment lost 5 bases and the J segment 0 bases; nucleotides outside the gene matches: 5. CDR3 size: 17 residues. The CDR3 is CASSPIQGASGANVLTF. The CDR3 DNA sequence: TGTGCCAGTAGTCCCATACAGGGGGCCTCTGGGGCCAACGTCCTGACTTTC.

CDR3 DNA: TGTGCCATCAGTGACCCAACTGACAGACTCTATGGCTACACCTTC. Translating gives CAISDPTDRLYGYTF. This chain joins TRBV10-3 and TRBJ1-2; D may be TRBD1 (5 bases). V was clipped by 3 bases and J by 4 bases, with 15 bases between them. There are 15 residues in the CDR3. The germline V gene encodes CDR1 ENHRY and CDR2 SYGVKD.

V is TRBV12-5 and J is TRBJ2-2, with 13 positions matching TRBD2. Germline V CDR1 and CDR2: LGHNT, FRNRAP. The junction had 11 bases not matched to a gene; V was cut back by 0 bases and J by 7 bases. The CDR3 is made up of 19 amino acids. This CDR3 is CASGLVGWTSGSSIGELFF. DNA of the CDR3: TGTGCTAGTGGTTTGGTGGGGTGGACTAGCGGGAGTTCTATCGGGGAGCTGTTTTTT.

This chain uses TRBV4-2 with TRBJ2-3; TRBD1 aligns across 7 bases. Looked up from germline, CDR1 is LGHNA and CDR2 is YNFKEQ. The CDR3 length is 16 residues. J gave up 3 bases and V 0 bases, and 6 bases lay outside the gene matches. In nucleotides, the CDR3 is TGTGCCAGCAGCCAAGAGTACAGGGGTAGGACAGATACGCAGTATTTT. Its protein product is CASSQEYRGRTDTQYF.

The chain recombines TRBV9 with TRBJ1-4, with a possible D match to TRBD1 (6 bases). The V gene lost 2 bases and the J gene lost 7 bases, with 18 bases spanning the gap. CDR3 size: 16 residues. Germline CDR1 SGDLS, CDR2 YYNGEE. In nucleotides, the CDR3 is TGTGCCAGCAGCGTTAGAACAGGGAATCTGGGTGAAAAACTGTTTTTT. It specifies CASSVRTGNLGEKLFF.

V and J are TRBV2 and TRBJ2-7; 13 bases fit TRBD2. The CDR3 is made up of 16 amino acids. Germline CDR1 SNHLY, CDR2 FYNNEI. V lost 6 bases to trimming and J lost 4 bases; unmatched junction nucleotides: 9. The chain's CDR3 is CASREGTSGVRYEQYF. As DNA, the CDR3 is TGTGCCAGCAGAGAGGGGACTAGCGGGGTCCGGTACGAGCAGTACTTC.

The chain employs TRBV11-1 and TRBJ1-1; no clear D gene. Germline-derived CDR1 and CDR2 are SGHAT and FQDESV (reference sequence). With 1 base removed from V and 4 bases from J, the gap between germline ends came to 10 bases. This CDR3 has 14 amino acids. This CDR3 reads CASSLGSPVTEAFF. CDR3 DNA sequence: TGTGCCAGCAGCTTAGGGTCGCCAGTCACTGAAGCTTTCTTT.

The V and J genes are TRBV13 and TRBJ2-7; perhaps TRBD1 as D (6 bases). V was pared by 5 bases and J by 3 bases, with 11 bases between. Germline CDR1 and CDR2: PRHDT and FYEKMQ (reference sequence). The CDR3 is made up of 13 amino acids. The CDR3 reads CASSLRQVYEQYF. DNA of the CDR3: TGTGCCAGCAGCCTGAGACAGGTCTACGAGCAGTACTTC.

The chain links TRBV7-9 to TRBJ2-1; 12 bases align to TRBD2. The germline V gene encodes CDR1 SEHNR and CDR2 FQNEAQ (reference sequence). Trimming took 2 bases from V and 8 from J; bases not matched to a gene: 1. The CDR3 is 14 amino acids. The CDR3 sequence: CASSLRTSGDEQFF. As DNA, the CDR3 is TGTGCCAGCAGCTTAAGGACTAGCGGGGATGAGCAGTTCTTC.

In its sample, this clone was seen once. The J gene is TRBJ2-7, the V gene TRBV11-2; TRBD2 matches at 9 bases. V lost 3 bases to trimming and J lost 2 bases; unmatched junction nucleotides: 8. Germline-derived CDR1 and CDR2 are SGHAT and FQNNGV. This CDR3 contains 16 residues. The CDR3 coding sequence is TGTGCCAGCAGCTTTGATAGCGGGAGCATCCCCTACGAGCAGTACTTC. Translation: CASSFDSGSIPYEQYF.

The CDR3 coding sequence is TGTGCCAGCAGCTTAGGCACAGGGAATGAGCAGTTCTTC. This codes for CASSLGTGNEQFF. V and J are TRBV11-3 and TRBJ2-1, with a possible D match to TRBD1 (6 bases). The CDR3 runs 13 residues. CDR1 is SGHNT, CDR2 YENEEA, per germline. Trimming pared 1 base from V and 7 bases from J, leaving 8 bases between. The full variable domain, in which reference TRBV11-3 and TRBJ2-1 provide the parts outside the CDR3, is EAGVVQSPRYKIIEKKQPVAFWCNPISGHNTLYWYLQNLGQGPELLIRYENEEAVDDSQLPKDRFSAERLKGVDSTLKIQPAELGDSAVYLCASSLGTGNEQFFGPGTRLTVL.

This rearrangement joins TRBV18 to TRBJ1-2; 9 bases align to TRBD1. CDR1 is KGHSH and CDR2 is LQKENI in the germline V gene. V was clipped by 3 bases and J by 5 bases; unmatched bases: 1. This CDR3 has 13 amino acids. CDR3 amino acids: CASSPTGGYGYTF. In DNA form, the CDR3 reads TGTGCCAGCTCACCGACAGGGGGATATGGCTACACCTTC.

J is TRBJ2-1 and V is TRBV10-1; 14 bases map to TRBD2. Germline loops: CDR1 WNHNN, CDR2 SYGVQD (reference sequence). The CDR3 loop spans 19 amino acids. Trimming took 8 bases from V and 5 from J; bases not matched to a gene: 17. The CDR3 loop reads CASCETSGRGGGENNEQFF. The CDR3 region has the DNA TGCGCCAGCTGCGAGACTAGCGGGAGGGGAGGGGGCGAAAACAATGAGCAGTTCTTC.

The chain couples TRBV6-6 to TRBJ1-4; D gene uncertain. CDR1 is MNHNY, CDR2 SVGAGI, per germline (reference sequence). The CDR3 contains 15 residues. V gave up 2 bases and J gave up 6 bases, with 13 bases separating them. CDR3 sequence reads: CASSYGGDLDEKLFF. In DNA, the CDR3 is TGTGCCAGCAGTTACGGCGGGGATTTAGATGAAAAACTGTTTTTT.

V usage is TRBV6-5 and J usage is TRBJ1-2; D remains ambiguous. V lost 9 bases and J lost 5, with 13 bases in between. This CDR3 has 12 residues. CDR1 and CDR2 (germline): MNHEY, SVGAGI. As DNA, the CDR3 is TGTGCCAGTCTTAGCAGCCTTTATGGCTACACCTTC. Its translation is CASLSSLYGYTF.

The chain combines TRBV7-8 with TRBJ2-5; the match to TRBD2 covers 7 bases. Germline CDR1 SGHVS, CDR2 FQNEAQ. V shed 5 bases, J shed 1 base, and the junction held 13 bases outside the gene matches. This CDR3 is built from 17 residues. CDR3 DNA: TGTGCCAGCAGCCGATTACCGAAGGGACTATTCCAAGAGACCCAGTACTTC. Translating it yields CASSRLPKGLFQETQYF. Complete variable domain (other parts from reference TRBV7-8 and TRBJ2-5): GAGVSQSPRYKVAKRGQDVALRCDPISGHVSLFWYQQALGQGPEFLTYFQNEAQLDKSGLPSDRFFAERPEGSVSTLKIQRTQQEDSAVYLCASSRLPKGLFQETQYFGPGTRLLVL.

The V gene is TRBV5-6, the J gene TRBJ2-7; 12 positions match TRBD2. Germline V gene data show CDR1 as SGHDT and CDR2 as YYEEEE. The CDR3 loop spans 16 amino acids. V lost 3 bases and J lost 2; bases outside the gene matches: 6. The CDR3 bases are TGTGCCAGCAGCTGGTGGACTAGCGGGATACCCTACGAGCAGTACTTC. Protein sequence: CASSWWTSGIPYEQYF. Variable domain in full (rest from reference TRBV5-6 and TRBJ2-7): DAGVTQSPTHLIKTRGQQVTLRCSPKSGHDTVSWYQQALGQGPQFIFQYYEEEERQRGNFPDRFSGHQFPNYSSELNVNALLLGDSALYLCASSWWTSGIPYEQYFGPGTRLTVT.